Following are 3 T cell receptor beta chains from one sample sequenced in a study of cytomegalovirus exposure and HLA in healthy donors. The PCR used 60 Vbeta and 13 Jbeta primers. The protocol was immunoSEQ multiplex PCR, while the TCRdb copy is restricted to in-frame clones and leaves out a portion. This table has roughly 150,000 clones, roughly 80% appearing once. The sequencing sample was made of PBMCs. These receptors were collected from a man between 40 and 49 years old in good health and CMV-seropositive.

The rearrangement joins TRBV6-5 to TRBJ2-5, with D hard to call. Deletions cut 2 bases from V and 5 bases from J, with 3 bases between. Germline CDR1 reads MNHEY; CDR2 reads SVGAGI. CDR3 size: 11 residues. The CDR3 bases are TGTGCCAGCAGTTACCGGGAGACCCAGTACTTC. Translating gives CASSYRETQYF.

The chain employs TRBV12-5 and TRBJ2-3; maybe TRBD2 (5 bases). Germline V gives CDR1 LGHNT, CDR2 FRNRAP. The length of the CDR3 is 13 residues. V lost 6 bases, J lost 7 bases, and 14 bases lay in between. The CDR3 DNA follows: TGTGCTAGTGGACCCATAGCGTCCCATACGCAGTATTTT. Protein sequence: CASGPIASHTQYF.

This chain joins TRBV27 and TRBJ1-1; D unresolved. V lost 6 bases, J lost 0 bases, and 14 bases lay in between. CDR1 and CDR2 (germline): MNHEY, SMNVEV (reference sequence). The CDR3 has 15 amino acids. CDR3 in DNA: TGTGCCAGCAGACCGTTAGAAGGAGTGAACACTGAAGCTTTCTTT. This codes for CASRPLEGVNTEAFF.